This T cell receptor (beta chain) was identified in a study of CD8+ T cells in alopecia areata. About the research overall: Treatment comprised oral tofacitinib, 5 to 10 mg twice daily, in treated patients. People stayed on tofacitinib for 6 to 18 months, then stopped the drug for 6 months.

Study-level findings and limits: Having just one nonresponder leaves the connection between baseline CD8+ expansion and response unresolved. On tofacitinib, scalp and blood still held many of the expanded lesional clones.

For this clone: Its antigen is unidentified. The sample holds other DNA sequences that translate to the same CDR3.

Extracted from the samples, RNA was reverse transcribed into cDNA to serve as the sequencing template. Using immunoSEQ multiplex PCR, the repertoire was profiled, and TCRdb retains in-frame clones only, with some absent. The sample records some 170,000 clones, 58% being singletons. The CDR3 is 13 residues long. V gave up 0 bases and J gave up 3 bases, with 5 bases separating them. Germline assignment: CDR1 GTSNPN and CDR2 SVGIG (reference sequence). Noted treatment: oral pan-JAK inhibitor, 5-10 mg twice daily. The clonotype comes from a human donor with alopecia areata. Specimen: CD4+ T cells sorted from blood, collected between weeks 55 and 65, from a patient treated with tofacitinib. This chain uses TRBV30 with TRBJ2-2; D uncertain. The CDR3 nucleotides read TGTGCCTGGAGTGTAAGGGACACCGGGGAGCTGTTTTTT. This gives the protein CAWSVRDTGELFF.